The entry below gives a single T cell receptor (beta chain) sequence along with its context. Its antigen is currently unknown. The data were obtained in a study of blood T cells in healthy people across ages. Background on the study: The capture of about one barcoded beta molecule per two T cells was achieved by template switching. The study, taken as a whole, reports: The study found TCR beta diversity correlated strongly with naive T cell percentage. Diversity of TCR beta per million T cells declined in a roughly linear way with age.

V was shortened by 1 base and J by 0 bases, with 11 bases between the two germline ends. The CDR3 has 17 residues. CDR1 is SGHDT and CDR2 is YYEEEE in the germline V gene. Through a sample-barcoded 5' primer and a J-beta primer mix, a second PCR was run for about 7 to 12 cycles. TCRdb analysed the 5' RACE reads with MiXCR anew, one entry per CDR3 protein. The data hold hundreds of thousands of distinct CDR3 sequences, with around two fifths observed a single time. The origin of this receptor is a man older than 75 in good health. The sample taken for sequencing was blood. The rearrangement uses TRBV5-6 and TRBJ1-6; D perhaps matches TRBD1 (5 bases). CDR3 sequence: CASSLSGGRSYNSPLHF. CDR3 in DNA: TGTGCCAGCAGCTTGTCGGGGGGACGCTCCTATAATTCACCCCTCCACTTT.